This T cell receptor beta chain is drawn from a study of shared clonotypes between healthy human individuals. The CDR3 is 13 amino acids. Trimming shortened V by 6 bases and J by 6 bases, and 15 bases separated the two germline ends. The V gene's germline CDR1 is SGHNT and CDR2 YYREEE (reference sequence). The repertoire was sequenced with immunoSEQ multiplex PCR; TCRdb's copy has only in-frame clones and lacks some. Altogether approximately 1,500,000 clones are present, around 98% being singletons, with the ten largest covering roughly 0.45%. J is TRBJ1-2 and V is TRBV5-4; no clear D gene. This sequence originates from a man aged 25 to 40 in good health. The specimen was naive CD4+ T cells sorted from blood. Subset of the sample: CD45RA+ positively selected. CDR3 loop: CASTQRGLHGYTF. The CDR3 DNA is TGTGCCAGCACCCAGCGAGGACTTCATGGCTACACCTTC.